These 20 T cell receptor beta chains originate from one sample sequenced in a study of T cell changes during pregnancy in multiple sclerosis. Assay used: immunoSEQ multiplex PCR; TCRdb lists only in-frame clones, some missing. The sample records around 70,000 clones, over 80% being singletons. Specimen: peripheral blood, collected before pregnancy. The receptors were sampled from a female donor with multiple sclerosis, enrolled in a pregnancy study.

The rearrangement links TRBV5-1 to TRBJ1-2; 7 bases match TRBD1. Germline V gene sequence: CDR1 SGHRS, CDR2 YFSETQ. V was pared by 3 bases and J by 1 base, with 3 bases of the junction left unmatched. The CDR3 spans 14 residues. CDR3 residues: CASSSGQINYGYTF. The CDR3 nucleotides are TGCGCCAGCAGCTCGGGACAGATTAACTATGGCTACACCTTC.

This chain uses TRBV28 with TRBJ2-7; TRBD2 matches 11 bases. CDR3 length: 16 amino acids. Germline CDR1 and CDR2: MDHEN and SYDVKM. The V segment lost 5 bases and the J segment 4 bases; nucleotides outside the gene matches: 10. The CDR3 DNA reads as TGTGCCAGCAGTCCCCCACTAGCGGGAGCGTCGTACGAGCAGTACTTC. It codes for CASSPPLAGASYEQYF. The whole variable domain, remainder taken from reference TRBV28 and TRBJ2-7, is DVKVTQSSRYLVKRTGEKVFLECVQDMDHENMFWYRQDPGLGLRLIYFSYDVKMKEKGDIPEGYSVSREKKERFSLILESASTNQTSMYLCASSPPLAGASYEQYFGPGTRLTVT.

The gene calls are TRBV6-5 and TRBJ2-7; 9 positions agree with TRBD1. The V gene end was trimmed by 6 bases and the J gene end by 4 bases; junction bases not matched to a gene: 10. This CDR3 has 15 residues. CDR1 is MNHEY, CDR2 SVGAGI, per germline. CDR3 nucleotides: TGTGCCAGCAGAAACCGGGACAGGGAAACGTACGAGCAGTACTTC. Protein: CASRNRDRETYEQYF.

The V and J genes are TRBV7-9 and TRBJ1-1, with TRBD1 as a possible D gene (5 bases). The germline V gene has CDR1 SEHNR and CDR2 FQNEAQ (reference sequence). V gave up 5 bases and J gave up 2 bases, with 15 bases separating them. The CDR3 spans 15 residues. CDR3 sequence reads: CASSPSGGFNTEAFF. In DNA, the CDR3 is TGTGCCAGCAGCCCGTCGGGGGGTTTCAACACTGAAGCTTTCTTT.

The chain couples TRBV30 to TRBJ1-1; no clear D. V was pared by 0 bases and J by 8 bases, with 10 bases between. The CDR3 has 12 amino acids. The germline gives CDR1 GTSNPN, CDR2 SVGIG (reference sequence). This CDR3 is CAWSVMLTEAFF. The CDR3 nucleotides read TGTGCCTGGAGTGTAATGTTGACAGAAGCTTTCTTT.

DNA of the CDR3: TGTGCCAGCAGTGGTTGGGCTAACACTGAAGCTTTCTTT. It codes for CASSGWANTEAFF. The genes are TRBV6-1 and TRBJ1-1; unclear D gene. Germline CDR1 reads MNHNS; CDR2 reads SASEGT. The CDR3 covers 13 residues. The germline V and J ends were trimmed by 4 bases and 2 bases, with 8 bases remaining between them.

The rearrangement links TRBV19 to TRBJ1-5; possibly TRBD1 for D (6 bases). Trimming shortened V by 1 base and J by 6 bases, and 16 bases separated the two germline ends. CDR3 length equals 16 residues. From germline, CDR1 is LNHDA and CDR2 SQIVND (reference sequence). The CDR3 loop reads CASSIAVTGLGQPQHF. The CDR3 coding sequence is TGTGCCAGTAGTATAGCCGTCACAGGGTTGGGTCAGCCCCAGCATTTT.

The gene calls are TRBV28 and TRBJ2-7; 7 bases match TRBD2. CDR1 MDHEN and CDR2 SYDVKM come from the germline V gene. Trimming removed 8 bases from V and 3 bases from J; junction bases left unmatched: 10. This CDR3 has 14 residues. In nucleotides, the CDR3 is TGTGCCAGCGACTCGGGGCCTAGCGGCTACGAGCAGTACTTC. This sequence encodes CASDSGPSGYEQYF.

The J gene is TRBJ2-7, the V gene TRBV10-3; D is perhaps TRBD2 (5 bases). Trimming left V 6 bases short and J 2 bases short, with 11 bases between. The CDR3 covers 13 residues. Germline V gives CDR1 ENHRY, CDR2 SYGVKD. CDR3 sequence reads: CAIREVDTYEQYF. Here the CDR3 DNA reads TGTGCCATCAGGGAGGTAGACACCTACGAGCAGTACTTC.

This chain connects TRBV19 to TRBJ2-3; D is unresolved. The CDR3 spans 14 residues. Germline V CDR1 and CDR2: LNHDA, SQIVND (reference sequence). The V end lost 3 bases, the J end lost 6 bases, and 13 bases lay between the germline ends. CDR3 in amino acids: CASSITGSPDTQYF. CDR3 nucleotides: TGTGCCAGTAGTATCACGGGTTCTCCTGATACGCAGTATTTT.

The CDR3 reads CASSTGTSNQPQHF. DNA of the CDR3: TGTGCCAGTAGTACCGGGACAAGCAATCAGCCCCAGCATTTT. V is TRBV19 and J is TRBJ1-5; D may be TRBD1 (6 bases). The CDR3 is 14 residues long. V lost 4 bases, J lost 1 base, and 8 bases lay in between. Germline-derived CDR1 and CDR2 are LNHDA and SQIVND (reference sequence). The full variable domain, completed using reference TRBV19 and TRBJ1-5, is DGGITQSPKYLFRKEGQNVTLSCEQNLNHDAMYWYRQDPGQGLRLIYYSQIVNDFQKGDIAEGYSVSREKKESFPLTVTSAQKNPTAFYLCASSTGTSNQPQHFGDGTRLSIL.

This clone appeared once. The chain couples TRBV11-1 to TRBJ1-2, with D perhaps TRBD1 (5 bases). The CDR3 consists of 16 residues. Trimming pared 1 base from V and 0 bases from J, leaving 12 bases between. Germline CDR1 is SGHAT and CDR2 is FQDESV (reference sequence). Here the CDR3 DNA reads TGTGCCAGCAGCTTAGAAGCCCAGACAGCTAACTATGGCTACACCTTC. Protein product: CASSLEAQTANYGYTF. The full variable domain, in which reference TRBV11-1 and TRBJ1-2 provide the parts outside the CDR3, is EAEVAQSPRYKITEKSQAVAFWCDPISGHATLYWYRQILGQGPELLVQFQDESVVDDSQLPKDRFSAERLKGVDSTLKIQPAELGDSAMYLCASSLEAQTANYGYTFGSGTRLTVV.

The chain employs TRBV27 and TRBJ2-7; 7 nucleotides agree with TRBD1. The CDR3 sequence is 17 residues long. V was clipped by 2 bases and J by 5 bases; unmatched bases: 15. Germline V gene data show CDR1 as MNHEY and CDR2 as SMNVEV (reference sequence). The CDR3, as DNA: TGTGCCAGCAGTTTAAGATGGGGACAGTTCCCCACCCACGAGCAGTACTTC. Translation: CASSLRWGQFPTHEQYF.

This chain joins TRBV6-5 and TRBJ1-1, with D perhaps matching TRBD1 (6 bases). The ends were cut back, 1 base at V and 6 bases at J, with 15 bases in the middle. Germline V gene sequence: CDR1 MNHEY, CDR2 SVGAGI. The CDR3 consists of 15 residues. The CDR3 DNA reads TGTGCCAGCAGTTACTTCTGGGGGCGTACCGCTGAAGCTTTCTTT. Protein: CASSYFWGRTAEAFF.

This chain connects TRBV30 to TRBJ2-1; D may be TRBD2 (6 bases). This CDR3 has 13 amino acids. V was cut by 4 bases and J by 7 bases, with 14 bases left in between. Looked up from germline, CDR1 is GTSNPN and CDR2 is SVGIG (reference sequence). CDR3 sequence (DNA): TGTGCCTGGAATATTGGGGGAGGTAATGAGCAGTTCTTC. This sequence encodes CAWNIGGGNEQFF.

The genes are TRBV13 and TRBJ1-1; D may be TRBD1 (6 bases). Trimming removed 4 bases from V and 1 base from J, with 13 bases in between. The CDR3 sequence is 15 residues long. The germline gives CDR1 PRHDT, CDR2 FYEKMQ (reference sequence). CDR3 bases: TGTGCCAGCAGCTGGGAAGGGGGTGCGAACACTGAAGCTTTCTTT. Amino acid sequence: CASSWEGGANTEAFF. Variable domain in full (rest from reference TRBV13 and TRBJ1-1): AAGVIQSPRHLIKEKRETATLKCYPIPRHDTVYWYQQGPGQDPQFLISFYEKMQSDKGSIPDRFSAQQFSDYHSELNMSSLELGDSALYFCASSWEGGANTEAFFGQGTRLTVV.

The chain combines TRBV16 with TRBJ2-6, with D unresolved. The CDR3 length is 17 residues. V shed 0 bases and J shed 4 bases, with 13 bases lying between them. Germline V CDR1 and CDR2: KGHSY, FQNENV. CDR3: CASSQSRLQPGANVLTF. The CDR3 coding sequence is TGTGCCAGCAGCCAATCGAGGCTCCAGCCCGGGGCCAACGTCCTGACTTTC.

The chain is built from TRBV30 and TRBJ1-5, with D unclear. CDR1 and CDR2 from the germline V gene are GTSNPN and SVGIG (reference sequence). V lost 0 bases and J 5 bases, leaving 8 bases between the germline ends. The CDR3 spans 13 residues. The chain's CDR3 is CAWSVKGDQPQHF. CDR3 DNA: TGTGCCTGGAGTGTAAAGGGAGATCAGCCCCAGCATTTT.

The chain links TRBV4-1 to TRBJ1-3; 7 bases fit TRBD1. The CDR3 covers 17 residues. V shed 0 bases and J 4 bases; nucleotides not matched to a gene: 9. Germline V gene data show CDR1 as MGHRA and CDR2 as YSYEKL. The CDR3 DNA is TGCGCCAGCAGCCAAGACGGGCGGCAGGGGGGCGGAAACACCATATATTTT. As protein: CASSQDGRQGGGNTIYF.

V usage is TRBV2 and J usage is TRBJ1-1; 8 nucleotides match TRBD1. This CDR3 contains 15 residues. Trimming at V came to 6 bases and at J to 4 bases, leaving 10 bases not matched to a gene. The germline V gene encodes CDR1 SNHLY and CDR2 FYNNEI. The CDR3 sequence is CASRETGVPSTEAFF. The DNA of the CDR3 is TGTGCCAGCAGGGAGACAGGGGTCCCCTCCACTGAAGCTTTCTTT.